The sequence of this TCR beta chain was determined in a study of blood T cell repertoires in COVID-19. Method: immunoSEQ multiplex PCR; TCRdb's copy keeps in-frame clones and lacks some. The sample has fewer than 35,000 clones, approximately 80% seen once; the top ten hold 10% to 15%. V lost 3 bases and J 1 base, leaving 12 bases between the germline ends. This CDR3 is 16 amino acids long. Germline CDR1 and CDR2: WSHSY and SAAADI. This clone was counted a single time. V is TRBV10-2 and J is TRBJ1-4; a weak D match, TRBD1 (6 bases). The sequencing input was peripheral blood. The clonotype was recovered from a human donor in a cohort sampled during active COVID-19. The CDR3 bases are TGCGCCAGCAGTGACGGGGGGCCTGAAACTAATGAAAAACTGTTTTTT. It is translated as CASSDGGPETNEKLFF.